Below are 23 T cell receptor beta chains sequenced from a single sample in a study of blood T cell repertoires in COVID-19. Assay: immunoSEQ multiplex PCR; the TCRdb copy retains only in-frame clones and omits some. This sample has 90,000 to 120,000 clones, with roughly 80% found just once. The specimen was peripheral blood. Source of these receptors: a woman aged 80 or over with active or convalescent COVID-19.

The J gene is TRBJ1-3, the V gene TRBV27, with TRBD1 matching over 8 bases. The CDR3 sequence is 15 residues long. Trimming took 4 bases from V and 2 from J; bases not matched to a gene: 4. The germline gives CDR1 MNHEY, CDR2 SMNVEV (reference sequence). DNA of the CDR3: TGTGCCAGCAGTTGGGGACAGGTTGCTGGAAACACCATATATTTT. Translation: CASSWGQVAGNTIYF.

CDR3 loop: CASSSDRRGYTF. In DNA form, the CDR3 reads TGTGCCAGCAGCTCCGACAGGCGCGGCTACACCTTC. V gene TRBV7-3 combines with J gene TRBJ1-2; D possibly corresponds to TRBD1 (6 bases). The V end lost 4 bases, the J end lost 8 bases, and 11 bases lay between the germline ends. Per germline, CDR1 SGHTA and CDR2 FQGTGA. This CDR3 has 12 amino acids.

CDR3 sequence: CASSFPLGQGAGYTF. In nucleotides, the CDR3 is TGTGCCAGCAGTTTTCCCCTCGGACAGGGTGCAGGCTACACCTTC. This rearrangement joins TRBV28 to TRBJ1-2, with 8 bases lining up with TRBD1. V lost 3 bases and J lost 8; bases outside the gene matches: 11. The CDR3 spans 15 residues. The germline V gene encodes CDR1 MDHEN and CDR2 SYDVKM.

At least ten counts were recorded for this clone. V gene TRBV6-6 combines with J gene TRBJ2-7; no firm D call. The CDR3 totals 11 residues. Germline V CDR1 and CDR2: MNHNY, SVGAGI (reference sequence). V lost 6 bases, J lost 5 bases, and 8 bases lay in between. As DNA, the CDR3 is TGTGCCAGCAGCCGCGAAGACGAGCAGTACTTC. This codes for CASSREDEQYF.

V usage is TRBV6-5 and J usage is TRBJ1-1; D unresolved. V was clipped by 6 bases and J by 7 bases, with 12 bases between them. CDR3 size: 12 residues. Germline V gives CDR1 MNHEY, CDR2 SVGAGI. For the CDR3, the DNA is TGTGCCAGCAGGTCCACAGCGGATGAAGCTTTCTTT. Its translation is CASRSTADEAFF.

CDR3 in DNA: TGTGCCAGCAGCGCGGGACAGGGGTTCAATGAGCAGTTCTTC. Translation: CASSAGQGFNEQFF. This chain connects TRBV6-5 to TRBJ2-1; 10 nucleotides match TRBD1. This CDR3 has 14 residues. With V trimmed by 6 bases and J by 6 bases, 5 bases remained unmatched. Germline V CDR1 and CDR2: MNHEY, SVGAGI.

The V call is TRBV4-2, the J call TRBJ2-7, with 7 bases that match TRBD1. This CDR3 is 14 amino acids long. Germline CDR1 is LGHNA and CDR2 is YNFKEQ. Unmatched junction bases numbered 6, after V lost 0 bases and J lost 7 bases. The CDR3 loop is CASSQDQGVGEQYF. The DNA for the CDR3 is TGTGCCAGCAGCCAAGACCAGGGGGTCGGTGAGCAGTACTTC.

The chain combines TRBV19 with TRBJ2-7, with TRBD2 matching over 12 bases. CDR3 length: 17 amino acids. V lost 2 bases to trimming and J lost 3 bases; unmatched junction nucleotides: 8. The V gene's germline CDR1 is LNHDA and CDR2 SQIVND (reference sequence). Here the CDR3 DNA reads TGTGCCAGTAGTATACCTAGCGGGAGGGCCGGGATCTACGAGCAGTACTTC. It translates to CASSIPSGRAGIYEQYF.

Written as DNA, the CDR3 is TGCAGTGCAGATGGACAGCCAGCACTGTTTTTT. Its protein is CSADGQPALFF. This chain joins TRBV20-1 and TRBJ1-4; tentative D call: TRBD1 (6 bases). Trimming took 6 bases from V and 13 from J, leaving 15 bases between them. This CDR3 contains 11 residues. Germline V CDR1 and CDR2: DFQATT, SNEGSKA (reference sequence).

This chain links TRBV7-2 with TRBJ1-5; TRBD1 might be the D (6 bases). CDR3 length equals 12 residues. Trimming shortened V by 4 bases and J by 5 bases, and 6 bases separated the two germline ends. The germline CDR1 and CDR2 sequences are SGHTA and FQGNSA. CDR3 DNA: TGTGCCAGCAGCTACAGGGATCAGCCCCAGCATTTT. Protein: CASSYRDQPQHF.

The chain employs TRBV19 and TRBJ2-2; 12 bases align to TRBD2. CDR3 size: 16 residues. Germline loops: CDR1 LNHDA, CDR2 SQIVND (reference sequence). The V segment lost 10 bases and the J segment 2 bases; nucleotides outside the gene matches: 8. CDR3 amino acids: CANPTSGGSNTGELFF. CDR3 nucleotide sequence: TGTGCCAATCCGACTAGCGGGGGAAGTAACACCGGGGAGCTGTTTTTT.

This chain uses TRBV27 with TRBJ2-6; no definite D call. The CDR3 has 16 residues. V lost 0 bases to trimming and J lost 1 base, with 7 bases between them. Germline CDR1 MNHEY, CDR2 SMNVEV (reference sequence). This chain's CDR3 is CASSLSGLSGANVLTF. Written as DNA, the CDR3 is TGTGCCAGCAGTTTATCCGGGTTATCTGGGGCCAACGTCCTGACTTTC.

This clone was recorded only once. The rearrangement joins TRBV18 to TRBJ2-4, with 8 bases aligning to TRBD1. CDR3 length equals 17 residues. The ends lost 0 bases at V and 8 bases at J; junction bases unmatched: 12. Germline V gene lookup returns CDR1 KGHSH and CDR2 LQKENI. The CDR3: CASSPPWAGGAEDIQYF. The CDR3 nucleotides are TGTGCCAGCTCACCACCGTGGGCAGGGGGCGCAGAAGACATTCAGTACTTC. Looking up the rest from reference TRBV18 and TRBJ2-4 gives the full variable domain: NAGVMQNPRHLVRRRGQEARLRCSPMKGHSHVYWYRQLPEEGLKFMVYLQKENIIDESGMPKERFSAEFPKEGPSILRIQQVVRGDSAAYFCASSPPWAGGAEDIQYFGAGTRLSVL.

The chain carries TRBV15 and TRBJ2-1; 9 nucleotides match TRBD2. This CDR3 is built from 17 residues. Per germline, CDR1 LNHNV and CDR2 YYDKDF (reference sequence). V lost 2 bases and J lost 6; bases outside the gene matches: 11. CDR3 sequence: CATSRHLSGSGANEQFF. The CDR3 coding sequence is TGTGCCACCAGCAGACATCTTAGCGGGAGTGGGGCCAATGAGCAGTTCTTC.

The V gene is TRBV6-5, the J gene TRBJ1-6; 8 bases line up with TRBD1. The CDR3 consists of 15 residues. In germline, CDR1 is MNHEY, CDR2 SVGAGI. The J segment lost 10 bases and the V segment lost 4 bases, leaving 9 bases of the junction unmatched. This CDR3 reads CASSSIGQGRSPLHF. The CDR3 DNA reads TGTGCCAGCAGTTCTATCGGACAGGGACGATCACCCCTCCACTTT.

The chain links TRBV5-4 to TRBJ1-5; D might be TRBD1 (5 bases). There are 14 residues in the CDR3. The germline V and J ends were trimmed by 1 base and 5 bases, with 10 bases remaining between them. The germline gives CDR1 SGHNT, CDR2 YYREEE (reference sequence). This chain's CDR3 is CASSLYGAHQPQHF. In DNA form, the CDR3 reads TGTGCCAGCAGCTTGTATGGGGCCCATCAGCCCCAGCATTTT.

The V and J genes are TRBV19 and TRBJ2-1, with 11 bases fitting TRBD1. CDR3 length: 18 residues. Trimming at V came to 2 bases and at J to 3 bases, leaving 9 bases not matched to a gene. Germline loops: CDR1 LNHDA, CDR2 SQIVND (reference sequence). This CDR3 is CASSILPPGTGGYNEQFF. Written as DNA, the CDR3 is TGTGCCAGTAGTATACTTCCCCCGGGGACAGGGGGCTACAATGAGCAGTTCTTC.

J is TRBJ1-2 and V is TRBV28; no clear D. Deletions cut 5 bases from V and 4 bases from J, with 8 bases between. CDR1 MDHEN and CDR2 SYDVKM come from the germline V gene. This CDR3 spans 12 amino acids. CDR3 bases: TGTGCCAGCAGTCAACTCCGCTATGGCTACACCTTC. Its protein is CASSQLRYGYTF.

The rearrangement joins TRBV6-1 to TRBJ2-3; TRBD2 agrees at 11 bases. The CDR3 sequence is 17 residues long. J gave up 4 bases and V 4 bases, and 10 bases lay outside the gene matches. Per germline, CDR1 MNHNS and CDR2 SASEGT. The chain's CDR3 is CASSVIAGGPGSDTQYF. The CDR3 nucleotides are TGTGCCAGCAGTGTGATAGCGGGGGGGCCGGGATCAGATACGCAGTATTTT.

CDR3 loop: CASSWTSWGYTDTQYF. CDR3 nucleotide sequence: TGTGCCAGCAGTTGGACTAGTTGGGGGTACACAGATACGCAGTATTTT. The chain couples TRBV28 to TRBJ2-3; 7 bases align to TRBD2. The length of the CDR3 is 16 residues. The J segment lost 2 bases and the V segment lost 4 bases, leaving 9 bases of the junction unmatched. The V gene's germline CDR1 is MDHEN and CDR2 SYDVKM.

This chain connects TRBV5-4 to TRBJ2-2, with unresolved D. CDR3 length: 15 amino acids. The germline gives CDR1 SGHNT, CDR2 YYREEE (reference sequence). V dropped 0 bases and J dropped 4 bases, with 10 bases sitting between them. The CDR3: CASSLATRFTGELFF. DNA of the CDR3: TGTGCCAGCAGCTTGGCAACGAGGTTCACCGGGGAGCTGTTTTTT.

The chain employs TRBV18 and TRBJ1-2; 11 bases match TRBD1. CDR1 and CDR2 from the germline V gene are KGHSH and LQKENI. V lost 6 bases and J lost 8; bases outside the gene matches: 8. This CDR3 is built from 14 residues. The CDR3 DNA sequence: TGTGCCAGCTCCCCCACGGACAGGGGGCGAGGCTACACCTTC. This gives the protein CASSPTDRGRGYTF.

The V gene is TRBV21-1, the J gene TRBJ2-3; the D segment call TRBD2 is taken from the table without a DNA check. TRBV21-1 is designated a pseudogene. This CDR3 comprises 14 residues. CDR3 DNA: TGTGCCAGCCCATTTCGGCGGTCCACAGATACGCAGTATTTT. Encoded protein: CASPFRRSTDTQYF.